The clone carrying this T cell receptor beta chain has a single count. This table comes from immunoSEQ multiplex PCR, and its TCRdb copy is limited to in-frame clones, with some not included. The sample consists of some 1 million clones, around 74% of them appearing once. This sample stems from a study of shared clonotypes between healthy human individuals. Sequencing was carried out using memory CD4+ T cells sorted from blood. The subset denotes: CD45RA-negative fraction. The sequence came from a man aged 18 to 35 in good health.

CDR3 in amino acids: CAWSLVFYEQYF. For the CDR3, the DNA is TGTGCCTGGAGTCTGGTTTTCTACGAGCAGTACTTC. This chain uses TRBV30 with TRBJ2-7, with D uncertain. V was cut by 2 bases and J by 3 bases, with 8 bases left in between. The CDR3 has 12 amino acids. Germline V CDR1 and CDR2: GTSNPN, SVGIG (reference sequence). The complete variable domain, with remaining parts taken from reference TRBV30 and TRBJ2-7, reads SQTIHQWPATLVQPVGSPLSLECTVEGTSNPNLYWYRQAAGRGLQLLFYSVGIGQISSEVPQNLSASRPQDRQFILSSKKLLLSDSGFYLCAWSLVFYEQYFGPGTRLTVT.